The entry below gives a single T cell receptor beta chain sequence along with its context. The data were obtained in a study of PD-L1 blockade in urothelial cancer. V lost 3 bases, J lost 1 base, and 9 bases lay in between. This CDR3 is 14 amino acids long. Germline CDR1 LNHDA, CDR2 SQIVND (reference sequence). Assay used: immunoSEQ multiplex PCR; TCRdb lists only in-frame clones, some missing. The sample consists of tens of thousands of clones, approximately 83% of them appearing once. Documented time point: pretreatment peripheral blood. The chain links TRBV19 to TRBJ2-5, with D possibly being TRBD2 (6 bases). This sample comprised PBMCs, obtained around atezolizumab (anti-PD-L1) treatment. The origin of this receptor is a man between 60 and 75 years old with urothelial cancer. CDR3 DNA sequence: TGTGCCAGTAGTATCGGAGGGGTCCAAGAGACCCAGTACTTC. The encoded protein is CASSIGGVQETQYF. Based on the CDR3 plus reference TRBV19 and TRBJ2-5, the full variable domain is DGGITQSPKYLFRKEGQNVTLSCEQNLNHDAMYWYRQDPGQGLRLIYYSQIVNDFQKGDIAEGYSVSREKKESFPLTVTSAQKNPTAFYLCASSIGGVQETQYFGPGTRLLVL.